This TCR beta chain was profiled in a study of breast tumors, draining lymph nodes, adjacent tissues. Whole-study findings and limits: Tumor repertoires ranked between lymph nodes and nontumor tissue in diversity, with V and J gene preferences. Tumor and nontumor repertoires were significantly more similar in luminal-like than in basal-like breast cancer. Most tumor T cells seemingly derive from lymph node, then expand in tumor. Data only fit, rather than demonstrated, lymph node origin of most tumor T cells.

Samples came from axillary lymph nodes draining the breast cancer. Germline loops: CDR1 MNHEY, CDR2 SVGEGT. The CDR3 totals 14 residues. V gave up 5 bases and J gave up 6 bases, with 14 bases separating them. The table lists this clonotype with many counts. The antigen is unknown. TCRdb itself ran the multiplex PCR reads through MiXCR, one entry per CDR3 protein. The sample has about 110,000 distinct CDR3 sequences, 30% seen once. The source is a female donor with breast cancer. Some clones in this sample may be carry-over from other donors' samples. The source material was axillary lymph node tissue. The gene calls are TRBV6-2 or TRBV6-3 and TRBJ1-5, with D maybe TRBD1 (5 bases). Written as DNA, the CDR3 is TGTGCCAGCAGTCACGGGGGTTCGGGTCAGCCCCAGCATTTT. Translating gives CASSHGGSGQPQHF.